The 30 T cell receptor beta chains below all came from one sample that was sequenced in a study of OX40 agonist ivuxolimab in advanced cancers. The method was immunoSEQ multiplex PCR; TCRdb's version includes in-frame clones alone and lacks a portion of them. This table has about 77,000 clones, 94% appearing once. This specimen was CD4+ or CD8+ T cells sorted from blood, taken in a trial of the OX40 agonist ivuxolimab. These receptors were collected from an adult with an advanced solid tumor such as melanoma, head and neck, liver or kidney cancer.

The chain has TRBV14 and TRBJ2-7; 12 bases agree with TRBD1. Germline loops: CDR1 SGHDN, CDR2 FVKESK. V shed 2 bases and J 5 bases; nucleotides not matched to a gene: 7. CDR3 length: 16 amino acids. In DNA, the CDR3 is TGTGCCAGCAGCCAACTCCCAGGGACAGGGGGCCACGAGCAGTACTTC. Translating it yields CASSQLPGTGGHEQYF.

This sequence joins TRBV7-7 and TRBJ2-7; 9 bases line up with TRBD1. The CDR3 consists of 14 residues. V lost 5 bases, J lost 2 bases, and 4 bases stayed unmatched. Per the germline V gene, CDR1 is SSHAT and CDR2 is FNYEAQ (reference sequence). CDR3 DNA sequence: TGTGCCAGCAGCCCTGGGACAGGGACCTACGAGCAGTACTTC. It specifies CASSPGTGTYEQYF.

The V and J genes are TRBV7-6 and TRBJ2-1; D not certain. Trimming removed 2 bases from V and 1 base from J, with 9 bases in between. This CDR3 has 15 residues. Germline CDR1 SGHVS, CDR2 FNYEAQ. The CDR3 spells CASSLWAGSYNEQFF. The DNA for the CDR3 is TGTGCCAGCAGCTTATGGGCAGGTTCCTACAATGAGCAGTTCTTC.

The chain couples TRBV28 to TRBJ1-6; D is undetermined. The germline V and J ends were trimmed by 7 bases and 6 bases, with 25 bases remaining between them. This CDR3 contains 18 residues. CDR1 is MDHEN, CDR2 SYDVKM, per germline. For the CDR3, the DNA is TGTGCCAGCAAACCTTCGAAGACAAAGAAAGGAGGTAATTCACCCCTCCACTTT. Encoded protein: CASKPSKTKKGGNSPLHF.

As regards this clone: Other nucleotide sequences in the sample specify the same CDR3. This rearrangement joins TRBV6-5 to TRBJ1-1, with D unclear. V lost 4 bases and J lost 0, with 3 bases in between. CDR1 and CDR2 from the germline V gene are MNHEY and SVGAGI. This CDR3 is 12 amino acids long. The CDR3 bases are TGTGCCAGCAGTTTGGTGAACACTGAAGCTTTCTTT. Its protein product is CASSLVNTEAFF.

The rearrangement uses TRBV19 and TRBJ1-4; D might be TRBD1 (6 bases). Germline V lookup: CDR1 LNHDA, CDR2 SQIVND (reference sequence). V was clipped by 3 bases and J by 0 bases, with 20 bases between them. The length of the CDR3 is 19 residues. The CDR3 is CASSMLKGQRSPTNEKLFF. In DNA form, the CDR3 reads TGTGCCAGTAGTATGCTTAAGGGACAAAGATCCCCAACTAATGAAAAACTGTTTTTT.

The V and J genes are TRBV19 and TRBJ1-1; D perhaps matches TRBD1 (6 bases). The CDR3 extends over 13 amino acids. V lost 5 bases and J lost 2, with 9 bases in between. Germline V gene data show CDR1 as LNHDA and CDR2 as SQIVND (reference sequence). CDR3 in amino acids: CASSPRGNTEAFF. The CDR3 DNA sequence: TGTGCCAGTAGTCCCAGGGGCAACACTGAAGCTTTCTTT.

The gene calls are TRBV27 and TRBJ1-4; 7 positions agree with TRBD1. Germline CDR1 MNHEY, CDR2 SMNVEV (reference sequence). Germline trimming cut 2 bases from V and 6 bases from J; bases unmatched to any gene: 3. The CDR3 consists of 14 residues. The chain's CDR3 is CASSLQGGDEKLFF. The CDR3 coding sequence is TGTGCCAGCAGTTTACAGGGGGGAGATGAAAAACTGTTTTTT.

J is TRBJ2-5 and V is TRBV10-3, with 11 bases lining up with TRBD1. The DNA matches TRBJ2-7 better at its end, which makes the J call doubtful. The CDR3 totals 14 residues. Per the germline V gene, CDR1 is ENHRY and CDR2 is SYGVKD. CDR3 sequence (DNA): TGTGCCATCAGTGAGCGGACAGGGGGCCACGAGCAGTACTTC. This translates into CAISERTGGHEQYF.

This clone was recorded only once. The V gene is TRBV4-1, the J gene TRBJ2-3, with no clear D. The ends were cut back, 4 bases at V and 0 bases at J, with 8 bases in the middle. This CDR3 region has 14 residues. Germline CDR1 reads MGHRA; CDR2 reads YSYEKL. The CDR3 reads CASSRPASTDTQYF. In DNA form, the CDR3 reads TGCGCCAGCAGCCGGCCAGCTAGCACAGATACGCAGTATTTT.

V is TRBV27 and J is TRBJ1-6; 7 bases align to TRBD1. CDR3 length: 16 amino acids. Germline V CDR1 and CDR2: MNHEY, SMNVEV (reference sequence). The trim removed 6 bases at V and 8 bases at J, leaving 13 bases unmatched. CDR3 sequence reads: CASSPTGPVDDSPLHF. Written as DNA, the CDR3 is TGTGCCAGCAGCCCGACAGGGCCCGTGGATGATTCACCCCTCCACTTT.

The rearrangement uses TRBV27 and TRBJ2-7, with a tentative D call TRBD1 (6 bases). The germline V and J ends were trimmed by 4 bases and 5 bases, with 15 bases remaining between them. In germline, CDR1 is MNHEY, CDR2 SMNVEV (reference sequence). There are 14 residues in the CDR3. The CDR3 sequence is CASSYGQGSNEQYF. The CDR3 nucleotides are TGTGCCAGCAGTTATGGGCAGGGGTCCAACGAGCAGTACTTC.

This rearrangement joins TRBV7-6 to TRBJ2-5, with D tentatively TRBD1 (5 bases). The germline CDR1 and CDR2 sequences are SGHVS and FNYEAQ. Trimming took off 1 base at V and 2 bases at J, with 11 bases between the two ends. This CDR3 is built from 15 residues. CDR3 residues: CASSLVVTEQETQYF. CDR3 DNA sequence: TGTGCCAGCAGCTTAGTGGTGACAGAGCAAGAGACCCAGTACTTC.

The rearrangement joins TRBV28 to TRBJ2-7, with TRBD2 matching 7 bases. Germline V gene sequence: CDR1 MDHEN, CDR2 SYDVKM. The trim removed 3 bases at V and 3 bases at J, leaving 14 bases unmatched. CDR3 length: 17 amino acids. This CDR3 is CASSLGGTTGRDYEQYF. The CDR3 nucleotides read TGTGCCAGCAGTTTGGGGGGGACCACCGGACGGGACTACGAGCAGTACTTC.

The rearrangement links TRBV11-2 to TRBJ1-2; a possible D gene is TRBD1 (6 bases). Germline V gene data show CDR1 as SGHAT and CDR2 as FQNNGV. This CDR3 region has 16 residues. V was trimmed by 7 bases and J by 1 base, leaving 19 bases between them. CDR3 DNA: TGTGCCAGCACCCTAGACTTCGGACAGATTAACTATGGCTACACCTTC. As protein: CASTLDFGQINYGYTF.

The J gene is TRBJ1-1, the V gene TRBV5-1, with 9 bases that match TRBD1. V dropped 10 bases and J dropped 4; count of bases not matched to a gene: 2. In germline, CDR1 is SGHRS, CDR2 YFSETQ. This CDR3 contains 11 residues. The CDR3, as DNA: TGCGCCTCGACAGGGGGCACTGAAGCTTTCTTT. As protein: CASTGGTEAFF.

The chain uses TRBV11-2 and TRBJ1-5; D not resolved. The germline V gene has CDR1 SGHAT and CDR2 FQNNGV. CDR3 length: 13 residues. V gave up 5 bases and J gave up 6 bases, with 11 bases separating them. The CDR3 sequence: CASSNEMGQPQHF. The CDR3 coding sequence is TGTGCCAGCAGCAACGAGATGGGTCAGCCCCAGCATTTT.

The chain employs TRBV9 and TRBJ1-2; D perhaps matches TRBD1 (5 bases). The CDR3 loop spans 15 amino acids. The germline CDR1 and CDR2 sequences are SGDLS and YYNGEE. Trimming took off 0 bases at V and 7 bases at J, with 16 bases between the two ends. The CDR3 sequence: CASSVDQGILSGYTF. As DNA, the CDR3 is TGTGCCAGCAGCGTAGATCAGGGAATATTGAGTGGCTACACCTTC.

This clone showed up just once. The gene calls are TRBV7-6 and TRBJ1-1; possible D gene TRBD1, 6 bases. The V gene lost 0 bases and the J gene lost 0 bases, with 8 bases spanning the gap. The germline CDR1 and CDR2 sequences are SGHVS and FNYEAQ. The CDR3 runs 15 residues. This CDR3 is CASSLAGGLNTEAFF. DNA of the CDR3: TGTGCCAGCAGCTTAGCAGGGGGGCTGAACACTGAAGCTTTCTTT.

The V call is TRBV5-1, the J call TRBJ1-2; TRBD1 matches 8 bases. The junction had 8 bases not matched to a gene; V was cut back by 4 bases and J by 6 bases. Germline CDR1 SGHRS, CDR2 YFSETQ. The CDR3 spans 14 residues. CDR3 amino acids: CASSPWGQVDGYTF. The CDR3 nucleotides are TGCGCCAGCAGCCCCTGGGGACAGGTCGATGGCTACACCTTC.

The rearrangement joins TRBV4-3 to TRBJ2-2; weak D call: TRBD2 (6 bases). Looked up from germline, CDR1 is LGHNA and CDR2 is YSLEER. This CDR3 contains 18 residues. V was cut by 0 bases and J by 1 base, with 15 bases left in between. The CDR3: CASSQDGEGGVNTGELFF. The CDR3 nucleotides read TGCGCCAGCAGCCAAGATGGTGAGGGCGGGGTGAACACCGGGGAGCTGTTTTTT.

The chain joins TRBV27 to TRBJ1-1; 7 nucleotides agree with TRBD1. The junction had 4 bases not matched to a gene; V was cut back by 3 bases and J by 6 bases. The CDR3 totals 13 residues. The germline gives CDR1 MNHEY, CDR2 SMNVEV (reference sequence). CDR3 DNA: TGTGCCAGCAGTTTGACCAGGGGGTCTGAAGCTTTCTTT. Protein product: CASSLTRGSEAFF.

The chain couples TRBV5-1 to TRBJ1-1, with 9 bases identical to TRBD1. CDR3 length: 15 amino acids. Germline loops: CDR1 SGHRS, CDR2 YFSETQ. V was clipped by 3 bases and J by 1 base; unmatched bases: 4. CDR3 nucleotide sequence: TGCGCCAGCAGCTGGACAGGGGCCGGGAACACTGAAGCTTTCTTT. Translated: CASSWTGAGNTEAFF.

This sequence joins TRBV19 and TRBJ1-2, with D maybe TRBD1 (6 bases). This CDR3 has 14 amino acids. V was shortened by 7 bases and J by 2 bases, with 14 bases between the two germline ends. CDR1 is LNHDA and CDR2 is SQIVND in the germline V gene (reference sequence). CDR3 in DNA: TGTGCCAGTACCCCGGCAGGGGCGAACTATGGCTACACCTTC. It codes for CASTPAGANYGYTF.

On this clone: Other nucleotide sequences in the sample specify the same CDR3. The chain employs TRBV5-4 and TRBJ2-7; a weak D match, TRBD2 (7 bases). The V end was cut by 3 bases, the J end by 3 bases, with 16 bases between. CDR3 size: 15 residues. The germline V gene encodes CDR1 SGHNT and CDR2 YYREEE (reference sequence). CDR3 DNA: TGTGCCAGCAGCTACGGGACGGGGGGCGACTACGAGCAGTACTTC. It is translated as CASSYGTGGDYEQYF.

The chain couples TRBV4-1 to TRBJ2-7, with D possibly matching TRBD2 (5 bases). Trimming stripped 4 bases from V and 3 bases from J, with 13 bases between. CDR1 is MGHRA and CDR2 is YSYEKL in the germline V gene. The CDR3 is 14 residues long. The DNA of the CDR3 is TGCGCCAGCAGCCCTCGGGCGGGCGGCTACGAGCAGTACTTC. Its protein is CASSPRAGGYEQYF.

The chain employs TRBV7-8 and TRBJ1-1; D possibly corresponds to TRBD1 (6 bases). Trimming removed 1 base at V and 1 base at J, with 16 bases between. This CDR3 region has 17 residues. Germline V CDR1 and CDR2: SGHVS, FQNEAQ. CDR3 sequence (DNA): TGTGCCAGCAGCTTAGTAGGTGGCGGACAGAAGAACACTGAAGCTTTCTTT. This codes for CASSLVGGGQKNTEAFF.

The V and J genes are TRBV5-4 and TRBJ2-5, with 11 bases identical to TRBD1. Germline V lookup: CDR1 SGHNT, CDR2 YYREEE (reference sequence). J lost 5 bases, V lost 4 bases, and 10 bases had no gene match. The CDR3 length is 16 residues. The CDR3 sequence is CASSTSGTGGIETQYF. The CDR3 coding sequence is TGTGCCAGCAGCACGTCCGGGACAGGGGGGATCGAGACCCAGTACTTC.

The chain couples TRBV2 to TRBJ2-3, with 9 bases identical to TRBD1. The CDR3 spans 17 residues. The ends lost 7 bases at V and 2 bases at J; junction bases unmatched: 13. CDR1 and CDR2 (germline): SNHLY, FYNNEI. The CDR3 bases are TGTGCCAGCACCCTCCTCCCGGGACAGGGAGTCACAGATACGCAGTATTTT. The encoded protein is CASTLLPGQGVTDTQYF.

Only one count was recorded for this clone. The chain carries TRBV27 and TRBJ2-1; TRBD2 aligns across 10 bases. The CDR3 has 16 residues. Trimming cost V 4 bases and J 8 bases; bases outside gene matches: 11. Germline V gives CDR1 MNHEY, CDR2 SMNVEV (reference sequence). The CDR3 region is CASSYPPGTSAYEQFF. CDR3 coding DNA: TGTGCCAGCAGTTATCCTCCCGGGACTAGCGCCTATGAGCAGTTCTTC.